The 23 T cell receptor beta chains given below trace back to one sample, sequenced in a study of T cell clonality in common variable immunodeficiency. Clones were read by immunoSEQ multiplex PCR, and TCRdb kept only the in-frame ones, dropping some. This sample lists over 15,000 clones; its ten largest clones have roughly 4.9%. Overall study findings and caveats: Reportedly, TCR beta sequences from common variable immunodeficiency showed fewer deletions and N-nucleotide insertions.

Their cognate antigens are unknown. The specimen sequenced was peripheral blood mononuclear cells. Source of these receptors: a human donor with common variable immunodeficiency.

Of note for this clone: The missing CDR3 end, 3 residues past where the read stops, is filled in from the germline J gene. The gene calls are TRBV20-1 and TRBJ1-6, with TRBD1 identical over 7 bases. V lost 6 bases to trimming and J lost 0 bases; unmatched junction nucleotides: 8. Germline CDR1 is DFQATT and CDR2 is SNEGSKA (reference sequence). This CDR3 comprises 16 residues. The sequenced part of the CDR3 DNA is TGCAGTGCCAAGGGACAGACGAGCTCCTATAATTCACCC. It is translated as CSAKGQTSSYNSP. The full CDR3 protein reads CSAKGQTSSYNSPLHF.

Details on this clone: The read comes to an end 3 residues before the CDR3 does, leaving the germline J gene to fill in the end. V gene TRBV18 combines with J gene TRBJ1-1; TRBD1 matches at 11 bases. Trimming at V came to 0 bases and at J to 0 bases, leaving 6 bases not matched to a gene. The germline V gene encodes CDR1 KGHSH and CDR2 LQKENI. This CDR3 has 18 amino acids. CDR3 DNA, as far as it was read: TGTGCCAGCTCACCACCGTCCGGGACAGGGGGTATGAACACTGAA. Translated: CASSPPSGTGGMNTE. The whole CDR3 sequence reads CASSPPSGTGGMNTEAFF. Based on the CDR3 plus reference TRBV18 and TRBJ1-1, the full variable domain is NAGVMQNPRHLVRRRGQEARLRCSPMKGHSHVYWYRQLPEEGLKFMVYLQKENIIDESGMPKERFSAEFPKEGPSILRIQQVVRGDSAAYFCASSPPSGTGGMNTEAFFGQGTRLTVV.

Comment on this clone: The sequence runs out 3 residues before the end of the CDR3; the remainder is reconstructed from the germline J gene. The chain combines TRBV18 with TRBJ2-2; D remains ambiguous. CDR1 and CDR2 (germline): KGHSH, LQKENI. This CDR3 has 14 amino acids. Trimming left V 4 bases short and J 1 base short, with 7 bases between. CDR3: CASSRRQNTGELFF. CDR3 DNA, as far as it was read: TGTGCCAGCTCACGAAGACAGAACACCGGGGAG.

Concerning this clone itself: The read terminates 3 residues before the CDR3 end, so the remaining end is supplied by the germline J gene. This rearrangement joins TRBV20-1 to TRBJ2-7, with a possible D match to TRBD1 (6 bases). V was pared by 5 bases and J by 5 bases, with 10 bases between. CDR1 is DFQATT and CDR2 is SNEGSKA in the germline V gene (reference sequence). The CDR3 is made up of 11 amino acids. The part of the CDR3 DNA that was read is TGCAGTGCTGCGAAGGGGGACGAG. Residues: CSAAKGDE. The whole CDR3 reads CSAAKGDEQYF.

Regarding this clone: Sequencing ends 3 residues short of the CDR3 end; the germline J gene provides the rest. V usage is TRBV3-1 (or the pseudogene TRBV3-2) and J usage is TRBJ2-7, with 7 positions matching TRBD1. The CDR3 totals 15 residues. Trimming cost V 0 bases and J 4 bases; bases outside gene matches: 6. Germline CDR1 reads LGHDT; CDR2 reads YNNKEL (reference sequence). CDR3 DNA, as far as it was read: TGTGCCAGCAGCCAAGATCAGGGACAGCCGTACGAG. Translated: CASSQDQGQPYE. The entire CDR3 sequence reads CASSQDQGQPYEQYF.

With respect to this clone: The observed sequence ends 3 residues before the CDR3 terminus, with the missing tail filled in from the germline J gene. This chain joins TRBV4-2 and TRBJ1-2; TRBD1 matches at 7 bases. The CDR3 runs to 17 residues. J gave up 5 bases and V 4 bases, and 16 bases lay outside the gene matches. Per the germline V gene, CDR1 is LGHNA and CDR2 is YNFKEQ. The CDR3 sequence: CASSPQGKGRSGYGYTF. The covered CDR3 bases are TGTGCCAGCAGCCCACAGGGGAAGGGCAGGTCTGGGTATGGC.

This CDR3 is CASSIQGTSADTQYF. The covered CDR3 bases are TGTGCCAGTAGTATTCAAGGCACCAGCGCAGATACG. This chain connects TRBV19 to TRBJ2-3; D is unclear. The read is 3 residues too short to cover the CDR3 end, so that end is filled in from the germline J gene. Trimming stripped 3 bases from V and 4 bases from J, with 14 bases between. This CDR3 has 15 residues. Germline CDR1 LNHDA, CDR2 SQIVND (reference sequence).

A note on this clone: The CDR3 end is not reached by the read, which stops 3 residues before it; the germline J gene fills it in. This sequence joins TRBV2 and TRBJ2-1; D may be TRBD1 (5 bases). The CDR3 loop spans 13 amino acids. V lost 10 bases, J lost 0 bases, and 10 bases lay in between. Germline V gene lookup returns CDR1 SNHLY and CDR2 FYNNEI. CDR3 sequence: CAKSTASYNEQFF. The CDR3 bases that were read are TGTGCCAAATCGACAGCCTCCTACAATGAG.

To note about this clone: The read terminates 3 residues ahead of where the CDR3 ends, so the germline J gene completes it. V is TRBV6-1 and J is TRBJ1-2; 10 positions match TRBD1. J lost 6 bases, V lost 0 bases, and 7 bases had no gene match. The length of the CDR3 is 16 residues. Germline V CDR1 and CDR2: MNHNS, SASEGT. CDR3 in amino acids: CASSEAYLGQGDGYTF. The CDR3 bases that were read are TGTGCCAGCAGTGAAGCGTACCTCGGACAGGGGGATGGC.

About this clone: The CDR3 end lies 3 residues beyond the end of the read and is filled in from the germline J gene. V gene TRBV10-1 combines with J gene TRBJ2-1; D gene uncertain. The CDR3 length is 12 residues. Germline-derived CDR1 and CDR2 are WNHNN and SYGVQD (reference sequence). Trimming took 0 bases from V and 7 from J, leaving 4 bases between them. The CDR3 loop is CASSESRNEQFF. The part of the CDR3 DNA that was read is TGCGCCAGCAGTGAGTCGCGGAATGAG.

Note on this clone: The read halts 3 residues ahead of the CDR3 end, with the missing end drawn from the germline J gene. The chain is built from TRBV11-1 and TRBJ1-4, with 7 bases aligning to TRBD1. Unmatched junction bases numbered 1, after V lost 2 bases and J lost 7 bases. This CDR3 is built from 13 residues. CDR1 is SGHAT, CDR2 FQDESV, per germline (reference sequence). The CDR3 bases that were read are TGTGCCAGCAGCTTAAACAGGGGTGAAAAA. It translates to CASSLNRGEK. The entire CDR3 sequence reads CASSLNRGEKLFF.

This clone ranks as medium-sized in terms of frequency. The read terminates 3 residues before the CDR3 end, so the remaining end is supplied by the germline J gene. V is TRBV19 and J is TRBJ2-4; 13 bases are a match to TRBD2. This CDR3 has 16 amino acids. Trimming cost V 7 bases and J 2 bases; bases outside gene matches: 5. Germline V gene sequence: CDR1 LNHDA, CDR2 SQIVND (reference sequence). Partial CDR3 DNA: TGTGCCAGTACAGGACTAGCGGGAGAAACCAAAAACATT. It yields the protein CASTGLAGETKNI. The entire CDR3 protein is CASTGLAGETKNIQYF. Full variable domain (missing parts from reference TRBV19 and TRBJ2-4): DGGITQSPKYLFRKEGQNVTLSCEQNLNHDAMYWYRQDPGQGLRLIYYSQIVNDFQKGDIAEGYSVSREKKESFPLTVTSAQKNPTAFYLCASTGLAGETKNIQYFGAGTRLSVL.

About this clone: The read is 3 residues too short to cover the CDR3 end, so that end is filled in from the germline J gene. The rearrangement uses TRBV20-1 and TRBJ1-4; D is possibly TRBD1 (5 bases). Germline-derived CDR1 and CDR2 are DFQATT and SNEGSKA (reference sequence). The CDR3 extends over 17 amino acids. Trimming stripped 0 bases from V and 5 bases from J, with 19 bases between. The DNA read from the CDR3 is TGCAGTGCTAGAGACCCCAGGACATTCGGCCTCAATGAAAAA. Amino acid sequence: CSARDPRTFGLNEK. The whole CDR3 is CSARDPRTFGLNEKLFF.

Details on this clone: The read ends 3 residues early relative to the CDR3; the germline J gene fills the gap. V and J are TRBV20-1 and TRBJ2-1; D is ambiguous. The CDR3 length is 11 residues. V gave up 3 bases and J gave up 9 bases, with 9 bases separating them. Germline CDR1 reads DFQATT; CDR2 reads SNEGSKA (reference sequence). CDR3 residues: CSASRGGEQFF. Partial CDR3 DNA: TGCAGTGCTAGCCGAGGCGGTGAG.

The covered CDR3 bases are TGTGCCAGCTCACCACAAGCTCTGGGGCCGAGCACAGATACG. Translating gives CASSPQALGPSTDT. The complete CDR3 sequence is CASSPQALGPSTDTQYF. V usage is TRBV18 and J usage is TRBJ2-3, with D possibly matching TRBD1 (5 bases). The read falls 3 residues short of the CDR3 end, and the missing part is taken from the germline J gene. This CDR3 contains 17 residues. CDR1 and CDR2 from the germline V gene are KGHSH and LQKENI. The germline V and J ends were trimmed by 1 base and 0 bases, with 14 bases remaining between them.

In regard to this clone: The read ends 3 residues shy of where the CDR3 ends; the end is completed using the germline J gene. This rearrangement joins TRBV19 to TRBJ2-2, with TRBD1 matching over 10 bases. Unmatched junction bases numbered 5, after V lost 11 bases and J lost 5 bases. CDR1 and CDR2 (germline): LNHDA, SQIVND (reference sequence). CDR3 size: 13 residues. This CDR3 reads CAGRDRGTGELFF. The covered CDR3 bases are TGTGCCGGCCGGGACAGGGGTACCGGGGAG.

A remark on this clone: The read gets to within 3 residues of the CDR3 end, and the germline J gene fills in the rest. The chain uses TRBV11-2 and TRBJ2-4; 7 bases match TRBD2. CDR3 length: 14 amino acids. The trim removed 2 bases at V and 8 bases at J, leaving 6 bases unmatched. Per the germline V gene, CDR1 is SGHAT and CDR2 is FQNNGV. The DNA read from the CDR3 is TGTGCCAGCAGCTTAAGCGGTGGGGGGGACATT. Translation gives CASSLSGGGDI. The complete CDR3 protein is CASSLSGGGDIQYF.

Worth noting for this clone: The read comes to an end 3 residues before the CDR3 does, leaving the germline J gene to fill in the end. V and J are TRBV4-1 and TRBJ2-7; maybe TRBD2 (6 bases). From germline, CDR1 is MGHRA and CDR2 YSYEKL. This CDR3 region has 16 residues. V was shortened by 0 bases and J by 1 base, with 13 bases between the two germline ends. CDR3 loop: CASSQDLGLMSYEQYF. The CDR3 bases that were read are TGCGCCAGCAGCCAAGATCTAGGACTAATGTCCTACGAG.

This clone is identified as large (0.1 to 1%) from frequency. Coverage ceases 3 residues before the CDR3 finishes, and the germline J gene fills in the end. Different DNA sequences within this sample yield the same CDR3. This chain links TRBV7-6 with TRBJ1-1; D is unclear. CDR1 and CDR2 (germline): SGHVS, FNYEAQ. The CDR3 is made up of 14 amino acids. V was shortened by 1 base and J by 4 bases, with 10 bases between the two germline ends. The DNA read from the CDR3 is TGTGCCAGCAGCTTAGGGCAGGCCGGCACTGAA. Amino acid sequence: CASSLGQAGTE. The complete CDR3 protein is CASSLGQAGTEAFF.

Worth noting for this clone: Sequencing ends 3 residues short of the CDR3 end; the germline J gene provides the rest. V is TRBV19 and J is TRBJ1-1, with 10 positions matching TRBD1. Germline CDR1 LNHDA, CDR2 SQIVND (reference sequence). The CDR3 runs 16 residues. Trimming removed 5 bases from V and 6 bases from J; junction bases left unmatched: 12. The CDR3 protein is CASSLLAGQGSAEAFF. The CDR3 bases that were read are TGTGCCAGTAGTTTACTGGCGGGACAGGGGAGCGCTGAA. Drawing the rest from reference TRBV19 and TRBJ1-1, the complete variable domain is DGGITQSPKYLFRKEGQNVTLSCEQNLNHDAMYWYRQDPGQGLRLIYYSQIVNDFQKGDIAEGYSVSREKKESFPLTVTSAQKNPTAFYLCASSLLAGQGSAEAFFGQGTRLTVV.

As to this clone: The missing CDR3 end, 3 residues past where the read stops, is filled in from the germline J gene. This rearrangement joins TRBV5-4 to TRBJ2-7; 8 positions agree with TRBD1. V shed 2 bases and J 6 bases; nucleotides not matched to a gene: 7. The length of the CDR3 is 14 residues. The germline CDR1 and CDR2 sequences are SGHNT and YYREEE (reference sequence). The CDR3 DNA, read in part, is TGTGCCAGCAGCTTATGGACAGGGCTGGGCGAG. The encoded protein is CASSLWTGLGE. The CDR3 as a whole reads CASSLWTGLGEQYF.

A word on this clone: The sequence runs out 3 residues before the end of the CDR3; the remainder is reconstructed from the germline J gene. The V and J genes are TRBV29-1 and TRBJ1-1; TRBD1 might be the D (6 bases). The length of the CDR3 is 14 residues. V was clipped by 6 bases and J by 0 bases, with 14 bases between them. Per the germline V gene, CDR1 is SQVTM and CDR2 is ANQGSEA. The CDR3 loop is CSVHWGHLNTEAFF. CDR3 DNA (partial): TGCAGCGTCCACTGGGGACACCTGAACACTGAA. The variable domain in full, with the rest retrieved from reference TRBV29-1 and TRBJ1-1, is SAVISQKPSRDICQRGTSLTIQCQVDSQVTMMFWYRQQPGQSLTLIATANQGSEATYESGFVIDKFPISRPNLTFSTLTVSNMSPEDSSIYLCSVHWGHLNTEAFFGQGTRLTVV.

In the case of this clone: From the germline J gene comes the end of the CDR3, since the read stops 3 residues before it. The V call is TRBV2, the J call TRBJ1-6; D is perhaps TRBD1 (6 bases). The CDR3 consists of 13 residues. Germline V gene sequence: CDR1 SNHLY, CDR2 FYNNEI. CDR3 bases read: TGTGCCAGCAGGGGACATACCAAGTCTCCC. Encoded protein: CASRGHTKSP. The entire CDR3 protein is CASRGHTKSPLHF.